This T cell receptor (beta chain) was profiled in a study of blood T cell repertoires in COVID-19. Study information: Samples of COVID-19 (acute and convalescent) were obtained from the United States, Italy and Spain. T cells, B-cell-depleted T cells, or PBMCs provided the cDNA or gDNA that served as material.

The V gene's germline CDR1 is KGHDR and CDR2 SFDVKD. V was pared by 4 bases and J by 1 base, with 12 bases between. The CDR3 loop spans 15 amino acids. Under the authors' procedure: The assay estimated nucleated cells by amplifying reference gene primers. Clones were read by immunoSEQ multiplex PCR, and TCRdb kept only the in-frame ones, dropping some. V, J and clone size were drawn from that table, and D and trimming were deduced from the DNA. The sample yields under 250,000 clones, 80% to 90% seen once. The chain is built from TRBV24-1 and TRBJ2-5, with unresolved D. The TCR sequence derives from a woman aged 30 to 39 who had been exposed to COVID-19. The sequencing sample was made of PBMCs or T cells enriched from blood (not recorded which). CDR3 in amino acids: CATSDPTEIQETQYF. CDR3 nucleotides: TGTGCCACCAGTGACCCTACAGAAATCCAAGAGACCCAGTACTTC.